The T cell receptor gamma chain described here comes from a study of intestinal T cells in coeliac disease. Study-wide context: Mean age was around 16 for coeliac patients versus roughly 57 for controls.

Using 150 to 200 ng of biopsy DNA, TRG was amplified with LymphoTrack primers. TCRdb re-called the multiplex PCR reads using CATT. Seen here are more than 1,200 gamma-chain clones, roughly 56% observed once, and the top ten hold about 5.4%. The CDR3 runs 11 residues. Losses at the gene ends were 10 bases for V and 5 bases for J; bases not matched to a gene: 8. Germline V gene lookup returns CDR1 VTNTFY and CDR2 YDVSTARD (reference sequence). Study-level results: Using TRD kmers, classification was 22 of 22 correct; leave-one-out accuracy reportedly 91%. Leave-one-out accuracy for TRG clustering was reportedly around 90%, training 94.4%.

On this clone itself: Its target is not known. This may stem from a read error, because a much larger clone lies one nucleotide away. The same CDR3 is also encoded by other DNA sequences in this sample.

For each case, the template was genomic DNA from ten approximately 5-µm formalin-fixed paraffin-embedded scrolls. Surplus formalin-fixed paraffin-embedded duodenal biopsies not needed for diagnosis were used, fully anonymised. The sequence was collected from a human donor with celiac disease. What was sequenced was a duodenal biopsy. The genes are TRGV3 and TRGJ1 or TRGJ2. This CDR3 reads CATFLDYKKLF. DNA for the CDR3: TGTGCCACTTTCCTAGATTATAAGAAACTCTTT.